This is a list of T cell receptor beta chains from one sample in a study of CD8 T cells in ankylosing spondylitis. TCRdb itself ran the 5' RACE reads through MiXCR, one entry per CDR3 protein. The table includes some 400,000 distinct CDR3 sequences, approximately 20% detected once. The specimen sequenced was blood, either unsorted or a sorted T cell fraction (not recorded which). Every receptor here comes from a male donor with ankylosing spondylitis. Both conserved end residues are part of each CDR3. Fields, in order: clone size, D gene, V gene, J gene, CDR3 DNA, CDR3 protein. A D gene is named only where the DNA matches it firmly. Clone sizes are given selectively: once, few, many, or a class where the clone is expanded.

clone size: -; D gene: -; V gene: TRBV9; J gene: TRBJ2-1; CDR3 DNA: TGTGCCAGCAGCGCTTTACTAGCTTCAGATGAGCAGTTCTTC; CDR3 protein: CASSALLASDEQFF
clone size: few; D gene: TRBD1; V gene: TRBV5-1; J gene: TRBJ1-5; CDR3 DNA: TGCGCCAGCAGCTTGGGATTACAGGGGGGGGGAGGCAATCAGCCCCAGCATTTT; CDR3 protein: CASSLGLQGGGGNQPQHF
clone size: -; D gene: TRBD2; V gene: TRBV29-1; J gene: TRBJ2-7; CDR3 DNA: TGCAGCGTTGGGGGGACTAGCGGGAGAGGCGAGCAGTACTTC; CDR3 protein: CSVGGTSGRGEQYF
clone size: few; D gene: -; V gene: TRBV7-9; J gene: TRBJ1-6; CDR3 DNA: TGTGCCAGCAGCTTAGCGCACCGGGGCTCGGATTCACCCCTCCACTTT; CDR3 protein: CASSLAHRGSDSPLHF
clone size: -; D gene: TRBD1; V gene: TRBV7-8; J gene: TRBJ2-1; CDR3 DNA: TGTGCCAGCAGCTTGGACCGGGACAGGGTCTACAATGAGCAGTTCTTC; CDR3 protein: CASSLDRDRVYNEQFF
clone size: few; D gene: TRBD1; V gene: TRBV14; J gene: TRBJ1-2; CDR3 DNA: TGTGCCAGCAGCCAATCAGGGACAGGGGGCATCGGCTACACCTTC; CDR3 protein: CASSQSGTGGIGYTF
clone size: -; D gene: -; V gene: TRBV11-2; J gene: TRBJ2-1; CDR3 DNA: TGTGCCAGCAGCCGCAGGGTATTGAATGAGCAGTTCTTC; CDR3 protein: CASSRRVLNEQFF
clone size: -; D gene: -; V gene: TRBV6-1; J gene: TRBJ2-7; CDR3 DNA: TGTGCCACCAGATCCACCTTGGCCTACGAGCAGTACTTC; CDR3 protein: CATRSTLAYEQYF
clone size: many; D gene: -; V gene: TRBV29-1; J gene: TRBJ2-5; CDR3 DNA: TGCAGCGAATTGACAGGTGGTCAAGAGACCCAGTACTTC; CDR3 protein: CSELTGGQETQYF
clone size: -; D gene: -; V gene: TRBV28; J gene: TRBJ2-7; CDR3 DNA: TGTGCCAGCAGTTTATACTTCTCCCACTACGAGCAGTACTTC; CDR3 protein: CASSLYFSHYEQYF
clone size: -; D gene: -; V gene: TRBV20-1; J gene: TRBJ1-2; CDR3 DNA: TGCAGTGCTAGAGCCGCAGGGGCAGGTGGCTACACCTTC; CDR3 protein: CSARAAGAGGYTF
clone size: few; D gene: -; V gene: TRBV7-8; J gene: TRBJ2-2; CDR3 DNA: TGTGCCAGCAGCTTAGGGAGAACTCTGTTCACCGGGGAGCTGTTTTTT; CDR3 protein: CASSLGRTLFTGELFF
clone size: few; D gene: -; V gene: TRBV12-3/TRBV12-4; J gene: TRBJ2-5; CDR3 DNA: TGTGCCAGCAGTTTATCTCCCTGGGCGGGAAGGAGGGAGACCCAGTACTTC; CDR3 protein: CASSLSPWAGRRETQYF
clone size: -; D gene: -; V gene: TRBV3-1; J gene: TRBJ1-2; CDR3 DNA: TGTGCCAGCAGCCAACGGGGTCCGAGGGACGGATATGGCTACACCTTC; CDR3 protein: CASSQRGPRDGYGYTF
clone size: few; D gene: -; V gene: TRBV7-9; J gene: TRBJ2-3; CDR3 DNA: TGTGCCAGCAGCTTACGGGACTCCGACACAGATACGCAGTATTTT; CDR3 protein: CASSLRDSDTDTQYF
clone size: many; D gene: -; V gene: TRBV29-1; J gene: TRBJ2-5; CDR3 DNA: TGCAGCGTTGATTGGCTTCAAGAGACCCAGTACTTC; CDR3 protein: CSVDWLQETQYF
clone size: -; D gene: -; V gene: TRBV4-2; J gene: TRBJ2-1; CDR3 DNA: TGTGCCAGCAGCCAAGAACCCCGAGGAGATGAGCAGTTCTTC; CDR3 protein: CASSQEPRGDEQFF
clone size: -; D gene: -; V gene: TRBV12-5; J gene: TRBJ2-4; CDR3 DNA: TGTGCTAGTGGTTTGGTACTGGAAGGGGTAGCCAAAAACATTCAGTACTTC; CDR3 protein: CASGLVLEGVAKNIQYF
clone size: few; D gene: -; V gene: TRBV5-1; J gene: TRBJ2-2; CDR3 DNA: TGCGCCAGCAACTTAGCGGAACGGTTCACCGGGGAGCTGTTTTTT; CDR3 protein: CASNLAERFTGELFF
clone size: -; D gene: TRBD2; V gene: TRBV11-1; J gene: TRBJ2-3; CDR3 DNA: TGTGCCAGCAGAAGAGGACTAGCGTCGGGAGTAGGGACAGATACGCAGTATTTT; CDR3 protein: CASRRGLASGVGTDTQYF
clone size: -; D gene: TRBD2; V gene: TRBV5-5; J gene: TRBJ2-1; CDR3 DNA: TGTGCCAGCAGGCTCGGACTAGCGGGTGATCCAAGTGATGAGCAGTTCTTC; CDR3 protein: CASRLGLAGDPSDEQFF
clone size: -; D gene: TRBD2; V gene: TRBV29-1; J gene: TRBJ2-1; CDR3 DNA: TGCAGCGTAGAGGCTAGCGGCTACAATGAGCAGTTCTTC; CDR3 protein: CSVEASGYNEQFF
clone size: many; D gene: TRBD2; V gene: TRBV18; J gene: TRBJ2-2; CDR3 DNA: TGTGCCAGCTCACCAGCTAGCGGGAGAAACTCCGGGGAGCTGTTTTTT; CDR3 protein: CASSPASGRNSGELFF
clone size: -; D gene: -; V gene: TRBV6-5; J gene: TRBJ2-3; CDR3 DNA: TGTGCCAGCAGTTACGCGGGGGCGGATACGCAGTATTTT; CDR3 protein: CASSYAGADTQYF
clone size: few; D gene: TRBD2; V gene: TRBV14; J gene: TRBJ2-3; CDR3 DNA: TGTGCCAGCAGCCGTTCCGGGACTAGCGGGAGGGCAGGCGTACGGCAGTATTTT; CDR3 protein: CASSRSGTSGRAGVRQYF
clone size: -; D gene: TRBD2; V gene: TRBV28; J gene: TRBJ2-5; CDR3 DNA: TGTGCCAGCAACCCTAGCGGGATGGGGGGGGAGACCCAGTACTTC; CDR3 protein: CASNPSGMGGETQYF
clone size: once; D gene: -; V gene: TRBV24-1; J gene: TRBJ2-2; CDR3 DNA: TGTGCCACCAGTTCCACGTACACCGGGGAGCTGTTTTTT; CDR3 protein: CATSSTYTGELFF
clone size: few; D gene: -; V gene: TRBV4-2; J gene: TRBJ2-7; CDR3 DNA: TGTGCCAGCAGCCAAGATCTGTTGCTCTTGCAGTACTTC; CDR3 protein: CASSQDLLLLQYF
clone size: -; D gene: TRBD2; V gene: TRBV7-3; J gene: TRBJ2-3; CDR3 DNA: TGTGCCACCCGGGGGGAGGGGGATACGCAGTATTTT; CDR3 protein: CATRGEGDTQYF
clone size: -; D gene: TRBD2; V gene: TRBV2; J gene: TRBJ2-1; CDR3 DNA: TGTGCCAGCATCCCGACGGGGGGACTGAGCTACAATGAGCAGTTCTTC; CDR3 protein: CASIPTGGLSYNEQFF
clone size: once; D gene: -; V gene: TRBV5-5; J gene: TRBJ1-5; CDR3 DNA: TGTGCCAGCAGCCGGCCGGGGCGACATCAGCCCCAGCATTTT; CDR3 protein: CASSRPGRHQPQHF
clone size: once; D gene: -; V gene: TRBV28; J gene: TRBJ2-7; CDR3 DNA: TGTGCCAGCAGTTTCGGCAGGGCAATTGCGTACGAGCAGTACTTC; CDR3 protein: CASSFGRAIAYEQYF
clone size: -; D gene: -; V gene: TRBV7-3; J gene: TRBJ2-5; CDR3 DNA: TGTGCCAGCAGCTTAGGCCCTTGGGTCGGGGGAATTCAAGAGACCCAGTACTTC; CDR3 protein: CASSLGPWVGGIQETQYF
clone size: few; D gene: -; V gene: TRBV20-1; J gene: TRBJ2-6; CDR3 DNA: TGCAGTGGATATGGAGCTAGCTCTGGGGCCAACGTCCTGACTTTC; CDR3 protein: CSGYGASSGANVLTF
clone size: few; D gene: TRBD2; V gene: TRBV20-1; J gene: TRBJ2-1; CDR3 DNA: TGCAGTGCTAGAGGACTAGCGGGAGGCCGGGCGCGCAATGAGCAGTTCTTC; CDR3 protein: CSARGLAGGRARNEQFF